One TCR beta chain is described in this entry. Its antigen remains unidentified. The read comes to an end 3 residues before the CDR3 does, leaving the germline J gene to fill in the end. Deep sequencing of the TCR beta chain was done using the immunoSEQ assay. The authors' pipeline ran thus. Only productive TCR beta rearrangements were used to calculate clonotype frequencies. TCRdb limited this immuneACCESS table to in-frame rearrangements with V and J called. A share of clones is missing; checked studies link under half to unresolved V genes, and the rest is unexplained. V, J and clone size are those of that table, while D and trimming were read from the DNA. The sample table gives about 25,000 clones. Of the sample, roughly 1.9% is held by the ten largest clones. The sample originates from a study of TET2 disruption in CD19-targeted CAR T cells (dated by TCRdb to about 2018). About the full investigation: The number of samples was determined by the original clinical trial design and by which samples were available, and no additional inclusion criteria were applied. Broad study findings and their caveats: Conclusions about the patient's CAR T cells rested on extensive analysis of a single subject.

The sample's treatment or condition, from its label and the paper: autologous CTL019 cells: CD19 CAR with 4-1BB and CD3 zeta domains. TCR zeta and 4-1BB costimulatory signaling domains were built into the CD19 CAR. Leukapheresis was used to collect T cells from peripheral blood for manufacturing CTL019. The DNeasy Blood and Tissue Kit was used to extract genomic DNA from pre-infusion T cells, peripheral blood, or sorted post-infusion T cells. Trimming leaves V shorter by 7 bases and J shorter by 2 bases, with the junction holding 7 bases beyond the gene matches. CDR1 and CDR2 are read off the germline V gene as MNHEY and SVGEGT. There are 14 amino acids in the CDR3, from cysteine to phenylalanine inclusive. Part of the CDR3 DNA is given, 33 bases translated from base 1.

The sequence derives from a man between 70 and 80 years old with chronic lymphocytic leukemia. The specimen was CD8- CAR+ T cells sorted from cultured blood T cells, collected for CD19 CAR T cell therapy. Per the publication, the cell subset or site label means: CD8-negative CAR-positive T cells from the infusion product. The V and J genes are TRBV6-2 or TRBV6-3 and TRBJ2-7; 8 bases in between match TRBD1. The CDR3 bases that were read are TGTGCCAGCAAGGACCGGACAGGGCCCTACGAG. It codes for CASKDRTGPYE. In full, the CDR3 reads CASKDRTGPYEQYF.